This T cell receptor beta chain appears in the sequencing data of a study of blood T cell repertoires in COVID-19. Trimming took 7 bases from V and 3 from J, leaving 13 bases between them. Per the germline V gene, CDR1 is MNHEY and CDR2 is SVGAGI. The CDR3 runs 14 residues. In its sample, this clone was seen once. Here immunoSEQ multiplex PCR was the method, and the copy in TCRdb shows in-frame clones only, minus some. The repertoire includes about 200,000 clones, approximately 86% of them detected once, and 3.5% to 4% sits in the top ten. The chain couples TRBV6-5 to TRBJ1-3; D remains ambiguous. The specimen sequenced was PBMCs or T cells enriched from blood (not recorded which). This receptor was obtained from a woman in her 40s with acute COVID-19. The CDR3 DNA reads TGTGCCAGCACCAAAAGCGAATTTGGAAACACCATATATTTT. This encodes CASTKSEFGNTIYF.